The source of this T cell receptor (beta chain) is a study of CD8+ T cells in alopecia areata. RNA was extracted and reverse transcribed into cDNA as the sequencing template. The protocol was immunoSEQ multiplex PCR, while the TCRdb copy is restricted to in-frame clones and leaves out a portion. Altogether around 110,000 clones were found in the sample, and no singletons occur. The CDR3 loop spans 16 amino acids. CDR1 and CDR2 (germline): LGHNA, YNLKQL (reference sequence). With 4 bases clipped from V and 0 bases from J, the junction kept 5 bases outside the gene matches. The study's findings and limits: Clonality was higher in lesional than normal scalp, especially in alopecia totalis/universalis. Sharing of TCRs across patients appeared less clear than in mice, possibly for HLA-related reasons. Scalp specimens additionally yield sequences from normal skin's resident alphabeta T cells.

As for this clone: Its antigen is not known. Here the gene names and germline are mouse. From the germline J gene comes the end of the CDR3, since the read stops 4 residues before it.

The chain combines TRBV5 with TRBJ2-5, with 9 nucleotides matching TRBD2. The sequence derives from a C3H/HeJ mouse with alopecia areata. The strain's MHC haplotype is H2-k. The sequenced sample consisted of lesional skin. CDR3: CASSPGLGENQDTQYF. CDR3 DNA, as far as it was read: TGTGCCAGCAGCCCGGGACTGGGTGAAAACCAAGAC.